These 21 T cell receptor beta chains share one sample of origin, sequenced in a study of Ad26.COV2.S vaccination and SARS-CoV-2 variants. The repertoire was sequenced with immunoSEQ multiplex PCR; TCRdb's copy has only in-frame clones and lacks some. The table shows roughly 460,000 clones, with nearly 90% occurring only once. Treatment indicated: 15 to 20 received Ad26.COV2.S at low or high dose, single or two shots; about five received placebo; per-sample allocation not given. Collection of samples fell on day 63 after the first vaccine or placebo injection. The input for sequencing was peripheral blood, taken in a trial of Ad26.COV2.S vaccine versus placebo. These receptors came from a person between 18 and 65 years old who received the Ad26.COV2.S COVID-19 vaccine or a placebo.

This rearrangement joins TRBV19 to TRBJ2-1; D is perhaps TRBD1 (6 bases). Trimming took 5 bases from V and 15 from J, leaving 23 bases between them. CDR1 is LNHDA and CDR2 is SQIVND in the germline V gene (reference sequence). CDR3 length: 14 residues. The DNA of the CDR3 is TGTGCCAGTAGTTCCGGACAGTCCGGGAACGGGCGGTTCTTC. Amino acids: CASSSGQSGNGRFF.

V gene TRBV30 combines with J gene TRBJ2-2; D not certain. CDR1 is GTSNPN, CDR2 SVGIG, per germline (reference sequence). V lost 2 bases, J lost 5 bases, and 12 bases lay in between. This CDR3 has 14 amino acids. The CDR3 spells CAWSTLTHTGELFF. The CDR3 bases are TGTGCCTGGAGTACCCTGACACATACCGGGGAGCTGTTTTTT.

The chain is built from TRBV5-1 and TRBJ1-6; D is unresolved. The germline V gene has CDR1 SGHRS and CDR2 YFSETQ. Trimming took 5 bases from V and 9 from J, leaving 12 bases between them. CDR3 length: 13 residues. The CDR3 DNA reads as TGCGCCAGCAGTCATGATGGGAGTTCACCCCTCCACTTT. As protein: CASSHDGSSPLHF.

The V gene is TRBV6-4, the J gene TRBJ2-2, with a possible D match to TRBD2 (7 bases). CDR1 and CDR2 (germline): MRHNA, SNTAGT. V was shortened by 5 bases and J by 7 bases, with 20 bases between the two germline ends. This CDR3 contains 16 residues. This CDR3 reads CASSKQGAGVGGELFF. The CDR3 region has the DNA TGTGCCAGCAGTAAACAGGGCGCGGGAGTCGGCGGGGAGCTGTTTTTT.

The chain couples TRBV28 to TRBJ1-2, with D uncertain. The CDR3 extends over 14 amino acids. Trimming took 3 bases from V and 4 from J, leaving 12 bases between them. Germline CDR1 is MDHEN and CDR2 is SYDVKM. The CDR3 reads CASSLEKGLYGYTF. The CDR3 DNA reads as TGTGCCAGCAGTTTGGAGAAGGGTCTCTATGGCTACACCTTC.

The count of this clone is one. The CDR3 nucleotides are TGCAGCGTTGAAGGACAGAACACAGATACGCAGTATTTT. Protein: CSVEGQNTDTQYF. V is TRBV29-1 and J is TRBJ2-3; the D gene is possibly TRBD1 (5 bases). Germline V gene data show CDR1 as SQVTM and CDR2 as ANQGSEA. There are 13 residues in the CDR3. Trimming left V 1 base short and J 2 bases short, with 7 bases between.

The J gene is TRBJ1-2, the V gene TRBV2; a possible D gene is TRBD1 (5 bases). Germline V gene lookup returns CDR1 SNHLY and CDR2 FYNNEI. V lost 2 bases and J lost 0, with 10 bases in between. The CDR3 is made up of 15 amino acids. CDR3 in DNA: TGTGCCAGCAGTGAACGGCAGGGCCCTAACTATGGCTACACCTTC. Amino acid sequence: CASSERQGPNYGYTF. The variable domain in full, completed from reference TRBV2 and TRBJ1-2, reads EPEVTQTPSHQVTQMGQEVILRCVPISNHLYFYWYRQILGQKVEFLVSFYNNEISEKSEIFDDQFSVERPDGSNFTLKIRSTKLEDSAMYFCASSERQGPNYGYTFGSGTRLTVV.

The chain links TRBV9 to TRBJ1-4; D is perhaps TRBD1 (5 bases). The CDR3 loop spans 15 amino acids. Between the trimmed V and J ends, which lost 4 bases and 3 bases, there was a span of 13 bases. CDR1 and CDR2 (germline): SGDLS, YYNGEE. The chain's CDR3 is CASSQDSQSNEKLFF. CDR3 bases: TGTGCCAGCAGCCAAGACAGCCAATCTAATGAAAAACTGTTTTTT.

The chain is built from TRBV9 and TRBJ2-5, with D possibly being TRBD1 (6 bases). V was shortened by 5 bases and J by 2 bases, with 13 bases between the two germline ends. This CDR3 spans 14 amino acids. Germline V gene sequence: CDR1 SGDLS, CDR2 YYNGEE. DNA for the CDR3: TGTGCCAGCAGTTCAACAGGGTTACAAGAGACCCAGTACTTC. This gives the protein CASSSTGLQETQYF.

This clone was found once. This rearrangement joins TRBV28 to TRBJ2-6, with D hard to call. Germline CDR1 reads MDHEN; CDR2 reads SYDVKM. The CDR3 loop spans 17 amino acids. The V end lost 4 bases, the J end lost 4 bases, and 17 bases lay between the germline ends. This CDR3 is CASSSIPVVQGANVLTF. As DNA, the CDR3 is TGTGCCAGCAGTTCCATACCCGTAGTTCAAGGGGCCAACGTCCTGACTTTC. Together with reference TRBV28 and TRBJ2-6, the CDR3 gives the full variable domain: DVKVTQSSRYLVKRTGEKVFLECVQDMDHENMFWYRQDPGLGLRLIYFSYDVKMKEKGDIPEGYSVSREKKERFSLILESASTNQTSMYLCASSSIPVVQGANVLTFGAGSRLTVL.

The V and J genes are TRBV13 and TRBJ2-1, with D unresolved. V was cut by 5 bases and J by 10 bases, with 9 bases left in between. CDR3 length: 11 residues. CDR1 and CDR2 (germline): PRHDT, FYEKMQ (reference sequence). The CDR3 DNA reads TGTGCCAGCAGCACAAAGGAGGAGCAGTTCTTC. Residues: CASSTKEEQFF.

The V gene is TRBV3-1 (or the pseudogene TRBV3-2), the J gene TRBJ2-7, with D tentatively TRBD2 (5 bases). In germline, CDR1 is LGHDT, CDR2 YNNKEL (reference sequence). Trimming stripped 4 bases from V and 1 base from J, with 14 bases between. This CDR3 spans 15 amino acids. This chain's CDR3 is CASSLPGSRSYEQYF. The CDR3 DNA follows: TGTGCCAGCAGCCTACCGGGGAGCAGGTCCTACGAGCAGTACTTC.

The genes are TRBV5-1 and TRBJ2-1; 11 positions match TRBD2. The CDR3 runs to 18 residues. The V gene end was trimmed by 2 bases and the J gene end by 0 bases; junction bases not matched to a gene: 7. Germline values: CDR1 SGHRS, CDR2 YFSETQ. The CDR3 DNA is TGCGCCAGCAGCTTAGAACTAGCGGGGGATATCTCCTACAATGAGCAGTTCTTC. As protein: CASSLELAGDISYNEQFF.

The chain carries TRBV29-1 and TRBJ1-2; D unresolved. Germline V gene data show CDR1 as SQVTM and CDR2 as ANQGSEA. Trimming removed 4 bases at V and 7 bases at J, with 10 bases between. This CDR3 spans 11 amino acids. CDR3 in amino acids: CSVGLGSGYTF. The CDR3 DNA reads as TGCAGCGTTGGGTTGGGGTCTGGCTACACCTTC.

This clone appeared a single time. V usage is TRBV28 and J usage is TRBJ1-2; D not resolved. This CDR3 is 11 amino acids long. Germline V gives CDR1 MDHEN, CDR2 SYDVKM. Trimming pared 10 bases from V and 6 bases from J, leaving 12 bases between. In DNA form, the CDR3 reads TGTGCCACCTCCCCCCTTCATGGCTACACCTTC. Translated: CATSPLHGYTF.

This rearrangement joins TRBV7-9 to TRBJ2-1; 7 bases are a match to TRBD2. There are 16 residues in the CDR3. J was trimmed by 4 bases and V by 6 bases; bases with no gene match: 12. The germline V gene has CDR1 SEHNR and CDR2 FQNEAQ (reference sequence). The CDR3 bases are TGTGCCAGCAGTTCTCCGGGAGGCGCAGGGTACAATGAGCAGTTCTTC. Protein sequence: CASSSPGGAGYNEQFF.

V and J are TRBV5-1 and TRBJ2-1; D not resolved. CDR3 length: 19 amino acids. V lost 4 bases and J lost 7, with 30 bases in between. Germline values: CDR1 SGHRS, CDR2 YFSETQ. CDR3 loop: CASSPKPPTGLIRLNEQFF. The CDR3 coding sequence is TGCGCCAGCAGCCCTAAGCCACCCACCGGGCTAATCAGGTTAAATGAGCAGTTCTTC.

This chain links TRBV18 with TRBJ1-2; no reliable D call. CDR3 length equals 14 residues. Germline V gene data show CDR1 as KGHSH and CDR2 as LQKENI. Trimming pared 6 bases from V and 2 bases from J, leaving 13 bases between. The DNA for the CDR3 is TGTGCCAGCTCCCTTATGGAGGGAAACTATGGCTACACCTTC. Its protein is CASSLMEGNYGYTF.

V and J are TRBV7-2 and TRBJ2-1; D unclear. The CDR3 is 11 residues long. Trimming took off 1 base at V and 9 bases at J, with 4 bases between the two ends. Germline CDR1 and CDR2: SGHTA and FQGNSA. In nucleotides, the CDR3 is TGTGCCAGCAGCTTAGACGGTGAGCAGTTCTTC. Translated, it gives CASSLDGEQFF.

This clone has a handful of counts. The chain links TRBV5-4 to TRBJ1-5; TRBD1 is a possible D gene (5 bases). Germline CDR1 and CDR2: SGHNT and YYREEE (reference sequence). Trimming left V 0 bases short and J 5 bases short, with 6 bases between. The CDR3 has 13 amino acids. CDR3 nucleotide sequence: TGTGCCAGCAGCTTGGGAGGGGATCAGCCCCAGCATTTT. This encodes CASSLGGDQPQHF.

The rearrangement uses TRBV2 and TRBJ2-6; D ambiguous. The CDR3 covers 14 residues. Germline V gene lookup returns CDR1 SNHLY and CDR2 FYNNEI. V was trimmed by 2 bases and J by 3 bases, leaving 5 bases between them. For the CDR3, the DNA is TGTGCCAGCAGTGAAACAGTTGGGGCCAACGTCCTGACTTTC. Translation gives CASSETVGANVLTF. Supplemented by reference TRBV2 and TRBJ2-6, the full variable domain reads EPEVTQTPSHQVTQMGQEVILRCVPISNHLYFYWYRQILGQKVEFLVSFYNNEISEKSEIFDDQFSVERPDGSNFTLKIRSTKLEDSAMYFCASSETVGANVLTFGAGSRLTVL.